This record covers a single TCR beta chain. As yet, its antigen is unknown. This entry is derived from a study of cytomegalovirus exposure and HLA in healthy donors. Whole-study context: Out of about 180 million T cells, an earlier analysis found some 110 million unique TCR beta sequences in total. General study findings and limits: Indistinguishable V segments such as TRBV6-2 and TRBV6-3 were excluded. Cytomegalovirus association was listed for around 170 TCR beta chains. Later analysis identified about 18,000 TCR beta sequences associated with HLA alleles, using a false discovery rate threshold of 0.05.

The PCR ran on 60 Vbeta and 13 Jbeta primers. Only in-frame clones appear in the TCRdb table, and some are missing; sequencing was by immunoSEQ multiplex PCR. This table has just under 95,000 clones, 81% appearing once. Trimming left V 0 bases short and J 2 bases short, with 14 bases between. CDR3 length equals 16 residues. Germline V gene sequence: CDR1 SGDLS, CDR2 YYNGEE. V is TRBV9 and J is TRBJ1-2; D is possibly TRBD1 (6 bases). This clonotype was obtained from a girl aged 2 to 9 in good health and CMV-seropositive. The specimen was PBMCs. The CDR3 spells CASSVDGTPRNYGYTF. The CDR3 nucleotides read TGTGCCAGCAGCGTAGACGGGACACCAAGGAACTATGGCTACACCTTC.